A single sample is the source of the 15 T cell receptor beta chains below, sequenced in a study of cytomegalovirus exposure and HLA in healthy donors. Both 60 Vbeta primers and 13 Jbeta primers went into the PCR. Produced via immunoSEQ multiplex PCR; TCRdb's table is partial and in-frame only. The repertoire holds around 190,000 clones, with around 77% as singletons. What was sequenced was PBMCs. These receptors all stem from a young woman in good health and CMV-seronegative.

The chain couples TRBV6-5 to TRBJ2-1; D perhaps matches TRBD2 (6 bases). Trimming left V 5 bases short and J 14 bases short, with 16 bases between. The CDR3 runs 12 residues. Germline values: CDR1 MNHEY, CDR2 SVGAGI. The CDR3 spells CASSVGLPQEFF. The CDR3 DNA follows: TGTGCCAGCAGTGTTGGACTACCCCAGGAGTTCTTC.

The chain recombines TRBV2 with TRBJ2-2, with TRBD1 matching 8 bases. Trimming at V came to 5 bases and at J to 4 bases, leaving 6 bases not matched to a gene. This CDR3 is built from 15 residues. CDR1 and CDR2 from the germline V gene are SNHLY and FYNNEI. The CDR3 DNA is TGTGCCAGCAGTCGGAACAGGGGGGTCACCGGGGAGCTGTTTTTT. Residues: CASSRNRGVTGELFF.

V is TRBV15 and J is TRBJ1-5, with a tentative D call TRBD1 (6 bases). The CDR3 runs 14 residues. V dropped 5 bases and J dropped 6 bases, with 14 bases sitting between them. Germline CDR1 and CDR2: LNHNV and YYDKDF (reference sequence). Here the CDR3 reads CATSPSGTPQPQHF. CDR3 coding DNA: TGTGCCACCAGCCCATCCGGGACACCTCAGCCCCAGCATTTT.

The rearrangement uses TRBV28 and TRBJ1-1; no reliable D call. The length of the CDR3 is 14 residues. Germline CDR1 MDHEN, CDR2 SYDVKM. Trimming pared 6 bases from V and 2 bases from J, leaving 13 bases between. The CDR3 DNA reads TGTGCCAGCAGGACGGAGCCTTCTAACACTGAAGCTTTCTTT. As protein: CASRTEPSNTEAFF. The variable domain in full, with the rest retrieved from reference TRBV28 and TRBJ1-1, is DVKVTQSSRYLVKRTGEKVFLECVQDMDHENMFWYRQDPGLGLRLIYFSYDVKMKEKGDIPEGYSVSREKKERFSLILESASTNQTSMYLCASRTEPSNTEAFFGQGTRLTVV.

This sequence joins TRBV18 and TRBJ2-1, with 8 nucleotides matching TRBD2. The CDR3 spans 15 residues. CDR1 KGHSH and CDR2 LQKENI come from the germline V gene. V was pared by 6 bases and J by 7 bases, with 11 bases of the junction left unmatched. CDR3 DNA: TGTGCCAGCTCCCAACTAGCGGTTCCTGGGAATGAGCAGTTCTTC. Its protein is CASSQLAVPGNEQFF.

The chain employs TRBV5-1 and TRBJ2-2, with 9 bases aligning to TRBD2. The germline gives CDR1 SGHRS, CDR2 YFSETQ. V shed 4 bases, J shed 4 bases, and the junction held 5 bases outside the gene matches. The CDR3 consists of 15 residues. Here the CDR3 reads CASSKTSGLTGELFF. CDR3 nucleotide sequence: TGCGCCAGCAGCAAGACTAGCGGCCTCACCGGGGAGCTGTTTTTT.

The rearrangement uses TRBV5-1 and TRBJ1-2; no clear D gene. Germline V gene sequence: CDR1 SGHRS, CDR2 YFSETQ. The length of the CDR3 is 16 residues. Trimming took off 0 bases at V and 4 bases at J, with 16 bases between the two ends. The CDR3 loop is CASSLGGDPRSYGYTF. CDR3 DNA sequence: TGCGCCAGCAGCTTGGGCGGCGACCCACGGAGCTATGGCTACACCTTC.

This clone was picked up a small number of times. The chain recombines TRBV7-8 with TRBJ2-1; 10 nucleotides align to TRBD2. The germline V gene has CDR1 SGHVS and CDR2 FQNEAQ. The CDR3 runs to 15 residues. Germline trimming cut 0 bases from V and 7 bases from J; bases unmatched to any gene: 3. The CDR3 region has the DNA TGTGCCAGCAGCTTAGCGGAGCGGGGGGGAAATGAGCAGTTCTTC. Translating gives CASSLAERGGNEQFF.

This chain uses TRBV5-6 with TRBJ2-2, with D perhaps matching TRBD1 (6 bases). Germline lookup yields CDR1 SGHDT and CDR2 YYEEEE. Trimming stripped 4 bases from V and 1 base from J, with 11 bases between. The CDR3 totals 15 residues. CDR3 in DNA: TGTGCCAGCAGCCCCGGGACATTGAACACCGGGGAGCTGTTTTTT. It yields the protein CASSPGTLNTGELFF.

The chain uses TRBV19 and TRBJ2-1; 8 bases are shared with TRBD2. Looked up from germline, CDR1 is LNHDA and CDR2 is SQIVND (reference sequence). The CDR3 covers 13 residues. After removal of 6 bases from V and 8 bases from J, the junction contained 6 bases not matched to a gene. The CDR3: CASSPGLAYEQFF. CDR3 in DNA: TGTGCCAGTAGCCCAGGACTAGCCTATGAGCAGTTCTTC.

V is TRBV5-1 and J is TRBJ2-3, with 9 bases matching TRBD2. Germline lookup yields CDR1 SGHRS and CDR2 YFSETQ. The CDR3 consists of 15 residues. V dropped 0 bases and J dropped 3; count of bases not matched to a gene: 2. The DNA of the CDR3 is TGCGCCAGCAGCTTGGGCGGGAGGGGGACAGATACGCAGTATTTT. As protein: CASSLGGRGTDTQYF.

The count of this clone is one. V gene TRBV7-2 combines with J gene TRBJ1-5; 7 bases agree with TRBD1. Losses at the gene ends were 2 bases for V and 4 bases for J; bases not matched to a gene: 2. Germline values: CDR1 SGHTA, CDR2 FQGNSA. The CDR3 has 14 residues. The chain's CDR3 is CASSLPQGNQPQHF. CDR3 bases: TGTGCCAGCAGCTTACCACAGGGGAATCAGCCCCAGCATTTT.

The CDR3 bases are TGTGCCAGCAGCTTGGAGGGACTGCCGGTCGACGAGCAGTACTTC. As protein: CASSLEGLPVDEQYF. V is TRBV5-5 and J is TRBJ2-7, with a tentative D call TRBD2 (6 bases). Trimming shortened V by 0 bases and J by 5 bases, and 15 bases separated the two germline ends. The length of the CDR3 is 15 residues. The germline gives CDR1 SGHKS, CDR2 YYEKEE (reference sequence).

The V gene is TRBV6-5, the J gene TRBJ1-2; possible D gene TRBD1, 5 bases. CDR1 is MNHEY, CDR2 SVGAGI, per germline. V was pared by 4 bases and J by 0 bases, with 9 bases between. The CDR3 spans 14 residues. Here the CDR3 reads CASSSTETNYGYTF. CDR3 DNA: TGTGCCAGCAGTTCGACAGAAACTAACTATGGCTACACCTTC.

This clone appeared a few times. In DNA form, the CDR3 reads TGCAGCGTTGAAGGGGGGACTAGCGGGGGATACAATGAGCAGTTCTTC. Residues: CSVEGGTSGGYNEQFF. V is TRBV29-1 and J is TRBJ2-1, with 14 bases identical to TRBD2. Germline assignment: CDR1 SQVTM and CDR2 ANQGSEA. The CDR3 sequence is 16 residues long. With V trimmed by 1 base and J by 4 bases, 3 bases remained unmatched.